These T cell receptor beta chains were read from a single sample in a study of blood T cell repertoires in COVID-19. Here immunoSEQ multiplex PCR was the method, and the copy in TCRdb shows in-frame clones only, minus some. The sample consists of about 180,000 clones, about four fifths of them appearing once. The sample taken for sequencing was peripheral blood. The source is a woman in her 70s with COVID-19, enrolled during active disease. Both conserved end residues are part of each CDR3. The D gene is left open where the match is weak. Size is omitted from some rows. Given values are once, few, many or a class for expanded clones.

d_call | clone_size | j_call | v_call | cdr3_nt | cdr3_aa
TRBD2 | . | TRBJ2-3 | TRBV7-9 | TGTGCCAGCAGCCGCCACCGGGGGGTATTCACAGATACGCAGTATTTT | CASSRHRGVFTDTQYF
TRBD1 | . | TRBJ2-7 | TRBV28 | TGTGCCAGCAGTACACGGGGACAGGGGGTCGGCGAGCAGTACTTC | CASSTRGQGVGEQYF
TRBD2 | . | TRBJ2-2 | TRBV14 | TGTGCCAGCAGCTCACTCCCTGGACTAGCGGGAGGAGCGAACACCGGGGAGCTGTTTTTT | CASSSLPGLAGGANTGELFF
TRBD1 | . | TRBJ2-3 | TRBV11-2 | TGTGCCAGCAGCGAGGGACAGGGGGGAACAGATACGCAGTATTTT | CASSEGQGGTDTQYF
TRBD1 | . | TRBJ1-3 | TRBV18 | TGTGCCAGCTCACCACTTATAGGACAGGGCATCATTAGCTCTGGAAACACCATATATTTT | CASSPLIGQGIISSGNTIYF
TRBD2 | once | TRBJ2-7 | TRBV11-3 | TGTGCCAGCAGCTTAGATGGGACTAGCGAGGCCTACGAGCAGTACTTC | CASSLDGTSEAYEQYF
. | . | TRBJ2-1 | TRBV18 | TGTGCCAGCTCACCCGGACTTGAGGAGGCGTCCTCCTACAATGAGCAGTTCTTC | CASSPGLEEASSYNEQFF
. | . | TRBJ1-1 | TRBV5-1 | TGCGCCAGCAGCCCCCTGGGCCTGAACACTGAAGCTTTCTTT | CASSPLGLNTEAFF
TRBD2 | . | TRBJ2-7 | TRBV20-1 | TGCAGTGCTAGTGAGCGGGAGGGGGCCTTGGGATTCTACGAGCAGTACTTC | CSASEREGALGFYEQYF
TRBD1 | few | TRBJ1-2 | TRBV19 | TGTGCCAGTAGTACGAATATGGGACAGGCATATGGCTACACCTTC | CASSTNMGQAYGYTF
TRBD2 | . | TRBJ2-1 | TRBV3-1/TRBV3-2 | TGTGCCAGCAGCCAGTATAGCGGGAGCTCCTACAATGAGCAGTTCTTC | CASSQYSGSSYNEQFF
TRBD2 | . | TRBJ2-3 | TRBV5-4 | TGTGCCAGCAGCTCCCGGCGGGAGGGAGATACGCAGTATTTT | CASSSRREGDTQYF
TRBD2 | . | TRBJ2-3 | TRBV29-1 | TGCAGCGGATTAGCGGGAGCAGATACGCAGTATTTT | CSGLAGADTQYF
. | once | TRBJ1-1 | TRBV28 | TGTGCCAGCAGTTTGATAGTAGGTGCGGGCACTGAAGCTTTCTTT | CASSLIVGAGTEAFF
TRBD2 | . | TRBJ2-3 | TRBV9 | TGTGCCAGCAGCGTTCGGGCTAGCGGGTCCCATTCTAGCACAGATACGCAGTATTTT | CASSVRASGSHSSTDTQYF
. | . | TRBJ1-5 | TRBV7-9 | TGTGCCAGCAGCCGTGACGGGAATCAGCCCCAGCATTTT | CASSRDGNQPQHF
TRBD1 | . | TRBJ1-1 | TRBV28 | TGTGCCAGCAGCATAGAACAGGGGATGAACACTGAAGCTTTCTTT | CASSIEQGMNTEAFF
. | . | TRBJ2-7 | TRBV7-2 | TGTGCCAGCAGCTTAGACTTCTTTCCAGGGAATCCCTACGAGCAGTACTTC | CASSLDFFPGNPYEQYF
. | few | TRBJ1-1 | TRBV5-1 | TGCGCCAGCAGCTTGGGACAGAGGATCATGAACACTGAAGCTTTCTTT | CASSLGQRIMNTEAFF
. | . | TRBJ1-1 | TRBV6-2/TRBV6-3 | TGTGCCAGCAGTTTTTTGGGAGGCGCTTTCTTT | CASSFLGGAFF
. | . | TRBJ1-2 | TRBV6-5 | TGTGCCAGCAGCGTACAGGTGGCTAACTATGGCTACACCTTC | CASSVQVANYGYTF
TRBD1 | . | TRBJ1-3 | TRBV10-3 | TGTGCCACCCACAGGGGCTCTGGAAACACCATATATTTT | CATHRGSGNTIYF
. | . | TRBJ2-2 | TRBV3-1/TRBV3-2 | TGTGCCACCAGCCCCAGTTTGACAGTGGCCGGGGAGCTGTTTTTT | CATSPSLTVAGELFF
. | . | TRBJ2-5 | TRBV27 | TGTGCCAGCAGTTTGGAGGAGACCCAGTACTTC | CASSLEETQYF
. | . | TRBJ1-5 | TRBV5-8 | TGTGCCAGCAGAGATGGCAGGGTAGGGGATGACAATCAGCCCCAGCATTTT | CASRDGRVGDDNQPQHF
. | . | TRBJ2-2 | TRBV24-1 | TGTGCCACCGGCGGGCTCACCGGGGAGCTGTTTTTT | CATGGLTGELFF
TRBD2 | . | TRBJ2-1 | TRBV4-1 | TGCGCCAGCAGCCAAGTAGCGGGAGGGGGCTTCAATGAGCAGTTCTTC | CASSQVAGGGFNEQFF
TRBD2 | once | TRBJ2-1 | TRBV7-8 | TGTGCCAGCAGCTTAGAAGACCTGGGACTAGCGGGAGTACTCTACAATGAGCAGTTCTTC | CASSLEDLGLAGVLYNEQFF
TRBD2 | . | TRBJ2-7 | TRBV28 | TGTGCCAGCAGTTCCGGGACTAGCGGGAGGGGGCTTCACGAGCAGTACTTC | CASSSGTSGRGLHEQYF
TRBD1 | . | TRBJ1-6 | TRBV5-5 | TGTGCCAGCAGCTTGGAAGTGGGACAGGGGGATACGCCGTCGTCACCCCTCCACTTT | CASSLEVGQGDTPSSPLHF
. | . | TRBJ1-1 | TRBV6-6 | TGTGCCAGCAGTTACTCCCTTACTGAAGCTTTCTTT | CASSYSLTEAFF
. | . | TRBJ1-5 | TRBV30 | TGTGCCTGGAGTGTTGGGTCGGGGAGCAATCAGCCCCAGCATTTT | CAWSVGSGSNQPQHF
. | once | TRBJ2-3 | TRBV5-1 | TGCGCCAGCGAGAGGAAAGGAGGGGCTGGAGATACGCAGTATTTT | CASERKGGAGDTQYF
TRBD2 | . | TRBJ2-1 | TRBV24-1 | TGTGCCACCAGTGACAATAGCGGGAGGGGTTACAATGAGCAGTTCTTC | CATSDNSGRGYNEQFF
. | once | TRBJ2-7 | TRBV6-2/TRBV6-3 | TGTGCCAGCAGCCGGGGCCACTACGAGCAGTACTTC | CASSRGHYEQYF
. | . | TRBJ2-3 | TRBV2 | TGTGCCAGCTCTCTAGAATCCAGTACGCAGTATTTT | CASSLESSTQYF